The sequence of this T cell receptor beta chain was determined in a study of tumor T cells in aggressive B-cell lymphoma. The protocol was immunoSEQ multiplex PCR, while the TCRdb copy is restricted to in-frame clones and leaves out a portion. The sample holds fewer than 7,000 clones, 87% seen once. Trimming cost V 1 base and J 4 bases; bases outside gene matches: 14. The germline gives CDR1 SGHVS, CDR2 FQNEAQ. This CDR3 has 19 residues. This clone was seen only once. This receptor was identified in an adult with diffuse large B cell lymphoma. The specimen sequenced was tumor tissue. The gene calls are TRBV7-8 and TRBJ2-1; the match to TRBD2 covers 9 bases. The CDR3 region is CASSLVLAGASLKYNEQFF. The CDR3 DNA reads as TGTGCCAGCAGCTTAGTACTAGCGGGTGCTTCCCTAAAATACAATGAGCAGTTCTTC.